A selection of T cell receptor beta chains follows, all from one sample in a study of healthy donors' naive CD4 and CD8 T cells. TCRdb called the reads again in MiXCR, with one record for every CDR3 protein. The sample gives around 180,000 distinct CDR3 sequences, about 76% of which show up once; roughly 2.4% is in the top ten. The source material was naive CD4+ and CD8+ T cells sorted from blood, pooled from several donors. Receptors originate from a pool of human donors in good health; the sample pools cells from several healthy donors. Each CDR3 is given with its conserved first and last residue. Each record gives: CDR3 protein, J gene, D gene, V gene. The D gene is left open where the match is weak.

CDR3: CASSLQGGNQPQHF
J: TRBJ1-5
D: .
V: TRBV12-3/TRBV12-4

CDR3: CASSLVRTPNQPQHF
J: TRBJ1-5
D: .
V: TRBV7-2

CDR3: CASSESLGDTEAFF
J: TRBJ1-1
D: .
V: TRBV25-1

CDR3: CSVADRVSYNEQFF
J: TRBJ2-1
D: TRBD1
V: TRBV29-1

CDR3: CSVSDRADTQYF
J: TRBJ2-3
D: TRBD1
V: TRBV20-1

CDR3: CSARGSGNYGYTF
J: TRBJ1-2
D: .
V: TRBV20-1

CDR3: CASTIGGPNTEAFF
J: TRBJ1-1
D: .
V: TRBV7-8

CDR3: CASSLDSNEKLFF
J: TRBJ1-4
D: .
V: TRBV5-4

CDR3: CATKIAHQHF
J: TRBJ1-5
D: .
V: TRBV27

CDR3: CASRQQGSYGYTF
J: TRBJ1-2
D: TRBD1
V: TRBV28

CDR3: CSALAQGFDNRALYEQYF
J: TRBJ2-7
D: .
V: TRBV29-1

CDR3: CASSMTGSSYNSPLHF
J: TRBJ1-6
D: TRBD1
V: TRBV19

CDR3: CASSLLGERNIQYF
J: TRBJ2-4
D: .
V: TRBV7-8

CDR3: CASSGGSLFYEQYF
J: TRBJ2-7
D: .
V: TRBV5-6

CDR3: CANSMVAGDPYNEQFF
J: TRBJ2-1
D: TRBD2
V: TRBV19

CDR3: CASSSTGVGGYTF
J: TRBJ1-2
D: TRBD1
V: TRBV6-2/TRBV6-3

CDR3: CSVDGGGDTQYF
J: TRBJ2-3
D: .
V: TRBV29-1

CDR3: CASLRTGPKCPQHF
J: TRBJ1-5
D: .
V: TRBV5-1

CDR3: CAIRTAFYEQYF
J: TRBJ2-7
D: .
V: TRBV10-3

CDR3: CAIQDRGYNNEQFF
J: TRBJ2-1
D: TRBD1
V: TRBV6-6

CDR3: CASSINSKVYNEQFF
J: TRBJ2-1
D: .
V: TRBV19

CDR3: CASSEVAPYGYTF
J: TRBJ1-2
D: .
V: TRBV6-1

CDR3: CASSGLAGGPYEQYF
J: TRBJ2-7
D: TRBD2
V: TRBV6-5

CDR3: CASLPGYSNQPQHF
J: TRBJ1-5
D: .
V: TRBV28

CDR3: CSVLAQNTEAFF
J: TRBJ1-1
D: .
V: TRBV29-1

CDR3: CASSLGTGAQETQYF
J: .
D: TRBD1
V: TRBV5-5

CDR3: CSVTGTSYEQYF
J: TRBJ2-7
D: .
V: TRBV29-1

CDR3: CASSVRDRDRPQHF
J: TRBJ1-5
D: TRBD1
V: TRBV27

CDR3: CASSPWGSSYNEQFF
J: TRBJ2-1
D: .
V: TRBV12-3/TRBV12-4

CDR3: CSVKGTSGGTDTQYF
J: TRBJ2-3
D: TRBD2
V: TRBV29-1

CDR3: CASSLDIGTAPDEQYF
J: TRBJ2-7
D: .
V: TRBV5-1

CDR3: CSASGQANTEAFF
J: TRBJ1-1
D: .
V: TRBV20-1

CDR3: CASSISVLNTEAFF
J: TRBJ1-1
D: .
V: TRBV19

CDR3: CASSLGVYDYEQYF
J: TRBJ2-7
D: .
V: TRBV5-1

CDR3: CASSFARRNTGELFF
J: TRBJ2-2
D: .
V: TRBV27

CDR3: CASSSHPTSEETQYF
J: TRBJ2-5
D: .
V: TRBV11-2